Below are 20 T cell receptor beta chains sequenced from a single sample in a study of radiation and T cells in renal cell carcinoma. The sample's time point: blood 4 weeks post-SBRT, at nephrectomy. Treatment given: 15 Gy SBRT to primary tumor, nephrectomy 4 weeks later. Some clones are missing from TCRdb's copy, which holds only in-frame ones; the method was immunoSEQ multiplex PCR. The table lists some 150,000 clones, less than 90% of them singletons. This sample comprised blood, obtained from a patient whose treatment included radiotherapy and nephrectomy. These receptors came from a woman in her 50s with renal cell carcinoma.

This chain links TRBV29-1 with TRBJ2-7, with D perhaps matching TRBD2 (5 bases). CDR1 is SQVTM and CDR2 is ANQGSEA in the germline V gene. CDR3 size: 13 residues. V dropped 6 bases and J dropped 2 bases, with 14 bases sitting between them. The DNA of the CDR3 is TGCAGCGTCGAACTCCGGGGTACCTACGAGCAGTACTTC. The encoded protein is CSVELRGTYEQYF.

The rearrangement joins TRBV10-3 to TRBJ1-3, with TRBD1 as a possible D gene (5 bases). Germline V lookup: CDR1 ENHRY, CDR2 SYGVKD. The CDR3 totals 14 residues. V dropped 6 bases and J dropped 4 bases, with 13 bases sitting between them. CDR3 nucleotide sequence: TGTGCCATCAGACACCAAAACAGGGGAAACACCATATATTTT. Translated: CAIRHQNRGNTIYF.

The chain employs TRBV28 and TRBJ2-7; TRBD1 aligns across 7 bases. This CDR3 has 14 amino acids. V trimming: 11 bases; J trimming: 0 bases; junction bases outside the gene matches: 10. Germline CDR1 is MDHEN and CDR2 is SYDVKM. CDR3 sequence reads: CAPGRGGRSYEQYF. The CDR3, as DNA: TGTGCCCCTGGGAGAGGGGGCCGCTCCTACGAGCAGTACTTC.

This chain uses TRBV5-8 with TRBJ1-1; the D is unclear. The CDR3 is made up of 12 amino acids. The germline V gene has CDR1 SGHTS and CDR2 YDEGEE. Deletions cut 3 bases from V and 11 bases from J, with 14 bases between. CDR3 bases: TGTGCCAGCAGCTCCGGGATCAGTGAGGCTTTCTTT. Translating it yields CASSSGISEAFF.

This clone was counted a few times. V usage is TRBV7-9 and J usage is TRBJ1-1; the D is unclear. V was trimmed by 1 base and J by 0 bases, leaving 9 bases between them. The CDR3 has 15 amino acids. Germline V gene data show CDR1 as SEHNR and CDR2 as FQNEAQ (reference sequence). For the CDR3, the DNA is TGTGCCAGCAGCTTAGAGGCAGTTATGAACACTGAAGCTTTCTTT. This sequence encodes CASSLEAVMNTEAFF.

This clone was picked up one time. In DNA, the CDR3 is TGTGCCAGCAGTAGGTGGACAGCTACCGGGGAGCTGTTTTTT. It translates to CASSRWTATGELFF. The J gene is TRBJ2-2, the V gene TRBV2; a weak D match, TRBD1 (6 bases). V lost 5 bases to trimming and J lost 5 bases, with 12 bases between them. This CDR3 is built from 14 residues. Germline-derived CDR1 and CDR2 are SNHLY and FYNNEI.

The rearrangement joins TRBV19 to TRBJ2-7; a weak D match, TRBD1 (5 bases). Between the trimmed V and J ends, which lost 8 bases and 5 bases, there was a span of 19 bases. Germline V CDR1 and CDR2: LNHDA, SQIVND (reference sequence). The CDR3 consists of 14 residues. CDR3 region: CASESLAGRHEQYF. The CDR3 DNA reads TGTGCCAGTGAGTCGTTAGCAGGGCGGCACGAGCAGTACTTC. Drawing the rest from reference TRBV19 and TRBJ2-7, the complete variable domain is DGGITQSPKYLFRKEGQNVTLSCEQNLNHDAMYWYRQDPGQGLRLIYYSQIVNDFQKGDIAEGYSVSREKKESFPLTVTSAQKNPTAFYLCASESLAGRHEQYFGPGTRLTVT.

This clone occurred once. The V gene is TRBV11-3, the J gene TRBJ2-1; 11 bases match TRBD2. The CDR3 has 20 residues. The trim removed 5 bases at V and 0 bases at J, leaving 15 bases unmatched. Germline-derived CDR1 and CDR2 are SGHNT and YENEEA. The CDR3 sequence is CASSPISASGRIHSYNEQFF. In DNA, the CDR3 is TGTGCCAGCAGCCCAATTTCGGCTAGCGGGAGGATACACTCCTACAATGAGCAGTTCTTC.

The rearrangement uses TRBV19 and TRBJ2-6; weak D call: TRBD1 (6 bases). The CDR3 is 18 residues long. Trimming cost V 6 bases and J 0 bases, with 18 bases left between them. Germline-derived CDR1 and CDR2 are LNHDA and SQIVND (reference sequence). The CDR3 loop reads CASRRQETYSSGANVLTF. The CDR3 DNA is TGTGCCAGTAGAAGACAGGAAACATATAGCTCTGGGGCCAACGTCCTGACTTTC.

This chain connects TRBV6-5 to TRBJ1-4; D is uncertain. CDR1 and CDR2 (germline): MNHEY, SVGAGI. CDR3 length: 15 residues. Trimming shortened V by 0 bases and J by 7 bases, and 12 bases separated the two germline ends. CDR3 region: CASSYSTAGFEKLFF. CDR3 DNA: TGTGCCAGCAGTTACTCTACAGCAGGATTTGAAAAACTGTTTTTT.

The J gene is TRBJ2-7, the V gene TRBV11-3; D uncertain. Trimming took off 3 bases at V and 4 bases at J, with 7 bases between the two ends. Germline values: CDR1 SGHNT, CDR2 YENEEA. There are 12 residues in the CDR3. Written as DNA, the CDR3 is TGTGCCAGCAGCTTCGACTCGTACGAGCAGTACTTC. This codes for CASSFDSYEQYF.

The CDR3: CAGPGQHTTDTQYF. For the CDR3, the DNA is TGTGCCGGACCGGGACAGCATACCACAGATACGCAGTATTTT. The rearrangement links TRBV4-2 to TRBJ2-3; TRBD1 aligns across 7 bases. CDR1 and CDR2 (germline): LGHNA, YNFKEQ. The CDR3 has 14 amino acids. The trim removed 11 bases at V and 2 bases at J, leaving 10 bases unmatched.

For this clone: Other nucleotide sequences from this sample produce the same CDR3. The rearrangement links TRBV9 to TRBJ2-5; no definite D call. CDR3 length: 11 amino acids. Trimming took 4 bases from V and 5 from J, leaving 6 bases between them. CDR1 and CDR2 from the germline V gene are SGDLS and YYNGEE. This chain's CDR3 is CASSKGETQYF. Here the CDR3 DNA reads TGTGCCAGCAGCAAGGGCGAGACCCAGTACTTC.

The chain employs TRBV27 and TRBJ2-1, with D perhaps matching TRBD2 (6 bases). This CDR3 contains 13 residues. CDR1 is MNHEY and CDR2 is SMNVEV in the germline V gene (reference sequence). V shed 6 bases and J shed 7 bases, with 13 bases lying between them. CDR3 nucleotide sequence: TGTGCCAGCAGGGCTACGGGGGAAAATGAGCAGTTCTTC. Its translation is CASRATGENEQFF.

The rearrangement links TRBV27 to TRBJ1-5; 7 bases agree with TRBD1. J was trimmed by 7 bases and V by 5 bases; bases with no gene match: 14. The CDR3 loop spans 16 amino acids. The germline CDR1 and CDR2 sequences are MNHEY and SMNVEV (reference sequence). CDR3 nucleotide sequence: TGTGCCAGCAGTAATACCACGGACAGGCGAAAGCAGCCCCAGCATTTT. This codes for CASSNTTDRRKQPQHF.

The chain recombines TRBV19 with TRBJ2-5; TRBD1 might be the D (6 bases). Gene TRBJ2-7 matches the end of the DNA better, so the J call may be wrong. The CDR3 is 15 residues long. Looked up from germline, CDR1 is LNHDA and CDR2 is SQIVND (reference sequence). CDR3 in DNA: TGTGCCAGTAGTCCCGCCCGGGACACCTCCTACGAGCAGTACTTC. Amino acid sequence: CASSPARDTSYEQYF.

The V and J genes are TRBV18 and TRBJ2-7; 8 nucleotides agree with TRBD2. The germline CDR1 and CDR2 sequences are KGHSH and LQKENI. The V segment lost 6 bases and the J segment 0 bases; nucleotides outside the gene matches: 10. The CDR3 runs 16 residues. CDR3 sequence (DNA): TGTGCCAGCTCGCCCCGGGGGGGAGCAAGCTCCTACGAGCAGTACTTC. Its protein product is CASSPRGGASSYEQYF.

This chain uses TRBV18 with TRBJ2-3; maybe TRBD1 (5 bases). The germline gives CDR1 KGHSH, CDR2 LQKENI. The CDR3 is made up of 14 amino acids. V lost 0 bases and J lost 5, with 9 bases in between. The CDR3 protein is CASSPPSRVDTQYF. DNA for the CDR3: TGTGCCAGCTCACCACCAAGCAGGGTAGATACGCAGTATTTT.

V and J are TRBV19 and TRBJ2-7; 9 bases match TRBD2. CDR3 size: 15 residues. With V trimmed by 3 bases and J by 3 bases, 6 bases remained unmatched. Germline CDR1 is LNHDA and CDR2 is SQIVND (reference sequence). CDR3 sequence: CASSISLAGVYEQYF. CDR3 DNA: TGTGCCAGTAGTATTTCGTTAGCGGGAGTCTACGAGCAGTACTTC.

The chain employs TRBV5-1 and TRBJ2-3; 9 bases map to TRBD1. Germline lookup yields CDR1 SGHRS and CDR2 YFSETQ. This CDR3 has 19 residues. The J segment lost 5 bases and the V segment lost 0 bases, leaving 16 bases of the junction unmatched. The CDR3 bases are TGCGCCAGCAGCTTGGTCAGGACAGGGGAGGGTGGAAGAGAAGATACGCAGTATTTT. Its translation: CASSLVRTGEGGREDTQYF. The whole variable domain, remainder taken from reference TRBV5-1 and TRBJ2-3, is KAGVTQTPRYLIKTRGQQVTLSCSPISGHRSVSWYQQTPGQGLQFLFEYFSETQRNKGNFPGRFSGRQFSNSRSEMNVSTLELGDSALYLCASSLVRTGEGGREDTQYFGPGTRLTVL.